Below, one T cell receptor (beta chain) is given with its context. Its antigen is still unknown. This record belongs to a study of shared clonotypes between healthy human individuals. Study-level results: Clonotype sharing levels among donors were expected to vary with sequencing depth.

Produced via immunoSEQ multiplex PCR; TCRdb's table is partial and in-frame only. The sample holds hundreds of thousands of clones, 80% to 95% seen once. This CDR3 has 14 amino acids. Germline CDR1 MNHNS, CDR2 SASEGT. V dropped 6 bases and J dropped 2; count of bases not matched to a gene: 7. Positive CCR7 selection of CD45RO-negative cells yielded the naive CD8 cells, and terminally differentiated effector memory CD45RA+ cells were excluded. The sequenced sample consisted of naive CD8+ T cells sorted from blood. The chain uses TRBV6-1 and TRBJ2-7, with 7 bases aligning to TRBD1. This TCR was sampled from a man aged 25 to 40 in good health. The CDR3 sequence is CASSETGQPYEQYF. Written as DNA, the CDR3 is TGTGCCAGCAGCGAGACGGGACAGCCCTACGAGCAGTACTTC.